This record concerns one TCR beta chain sequence. Germline V gives CDR1 SEHNR, CDR2 FQNEAQ (reference sequence). The CDR3 totals 14 residues. V shed 4 bases and J shed 8 bases, with 14 bases lying between them. RNA was extracted and reverse transcribed into cDNA as the sequencing template. Repertoires were generated with immunoSEQ multiplex PCR, while TCRdb's copy carries only in-frame clones and drops some. Among more than 200,000 clones listed, about two thirds were seen once. The record originates from a study of CD8+ T cells in alopecia areata. The rearrangement uses TRBV7-9 and TRBJ1-4; TRBD1 is a possible D gene (5 bases). The material was CD4+ T cells sorted from blood, obtained at week 0. This TCR derives from a human donor with alopecia areata. Here the CDR3 DNA reads TGTGCCAGCAGCTGGGACCGGAGTTGGGAAAAACTGTTTTTT. Amino acid sequence: CASSWDRSWEKLFF.